The 17 T cell receptor beta chains listed next were all sequenced from one sample in a study of regulatory T cells in long-lasting Graves disease (dated by TCRdb to about 2021). Receptors were amplified or captured by multiplex PCR. The sequencer was an Illumina HiSeq 4000. TCR beta libraries were built with iRepertoire HTBI primers and Arm-PCR amplification of CDR3 regions. TCRdb redid the processing of the public reads, applying fastp at Q25 and MiXCR, and retained in-frame beta chains. CDR3 protein sequences are deduplicated, and each keeps its most common genes and DNA. This sample lists more than 400,000 distinct CDR3 sequences; about a sixth were detected once. 12% of the sample is in the top ten clones. According to the study, the label for this sample's time point signals: newly diagnosed GD, antithyroid drugs for less than 3 months. RNA was extracted from PBMCs in TRIzol for both TCR sequencing and RNA sequencing.

These same data were also listed under a study on T cells in Graves' hyperthyroidism and ophthalmopathy.

Sequencing was performed on peripheral blood mononuclear cells (PBMCs), taken at new diagnosis, from a patient treated with antithyroid drugs. These receptor sequences come from a man in his forties with Graves disease. Donor details come from another sample of the same person, matched by shared clones.

This clonotype has more than one count but fewer than ten. The V gene is TRBV30, the J gene TRBJ1-5, with unresolved D. This CDR3 is 13 amino acids long. V was pared by 3 bases and J by 5 bases, with 11 bases between. Germline loops: CDR1 GTSNPN, CDR2 SVGIG (reference sequence). The CDR3 loop is CAWSDQIYQPQHF. The CDR3 DNA reads TGTGCCTGGAGCGACCAGATCTATCAGCCCCAGCATTTT.

Ten or more counts support this clonotype. The V gene is TRBV5-4, the J gene TRBJ2-3; no firm D call. This CDR3 has 13 residues. V lost 0 bases to trimming and J lost 4 bases, with 6 bases between them. CDR1 and CDR2 from the germline V gene are SGHNT and YYREEE (reference sequence). The CDR3 region is CASSLAGSDTQYF. For the CDR3, the DNA is TGTGCCAGCAGCTTGGCCGGATCAGATACGCAGTATTTT.

Concerning this clonotype: This may stem from a read error, because a much larger clone lies one nucleotide away. Lacking the conserved final phenylalanine or tryptophan, this CDR3 likely reflects a read error. The chain uses TRBV27 and TRBJ2-7; 7 bases align to TRBD2. V lost 5 bases and J lost 4; bases outside the gene matches: 11. This CDR3 contains 15 residues. The germline gives CDR1 MNHEY, CDR2 SMNVEV (reference sequence). This chain's CDR3 is CASSRRASGTYEQYL. The DNA of the CDR3 is TGTGCCAGCAGTAGGCGGGCTAGCGGCACGTACGAGCAGTACCTC.

The chain links TRBV27 to TRBJ1-2, with D unresolved. Trimming pared 4 bases from V and 6 bases from J, leaving 12 bases between. Germline V lookup: CDR1 MNHEY, CDR2 SMNVEV (reference sequence). CDR3 size: 13 residues. CDR3 sequence: CASSSSGENGYTF. In DNA form, the CDR3 reads TGTGCCAGCAGTTCCTCCGGGGAGAATGGCTACACCTTC.

This clonotype was counted ten times or more. This chain joins TRBV28 and TRBJ1-2, with D uncertain. The germline V gene has CDR1 MDHEN and CDR2 SYDVKM. The CDR3 loop spans 14 amino acids. The germline V and J ends were trimmed by 2 bases and 6 bases, with 13 bases remaining between them. The CDR3 reads CASSLAPAQDGYTF. The DNA of the CDR3 is TGTGCCAGCAGTTTAGCCCCCGCTCAAGATGGCTACACCTTC.

This clonotype was seen ten or more times. CDR3 in amino acids: CASKDGGSYEQYF. CDR3 bases: TGTGCCAGCAAGGATGGCGGCTCCTACGAGCAGTACTTC. The chain carries TRBV11-2 and TRBJ2-7; no definite D call. Germline CDR1 is SGHAT and CDR2 is FQNNGV. Between the trimmed V and J ends, which lost 7 bases and 0 bases, there was a span of 10 bases. The CDR3 contains 13 residues.

This clonotype was observed many times. The chain combines TRBV28 with TRBJ2-5, with D hard to call. This CDR3 comprises 10 residues. Germline V lookup: CDR1 MDHEN, CDR2 SYDVKM. V dropped 3 bases and J dropped 12 bases, with 8 bases sitting between them. The CDR3 is CASSFHPEYF. The CDR3 nucleotides read TGTGCCAGCAGTTTTCACCCTGAGTACTTC.

The rearrangement uses TRBV5-1 and TRBJ1-6; possible D gene TRBD1, 5 bases. The germline V gene encodes CDR1 SGHRS and CDR2 YFSETQ. The CDR3 spans 16 residues. Trimming removed 2 bases at V and 8 bases at J, with 17 bases between. The CDR3, as DNA: TGCGCCAGCAGCTTAGAGGTCTCAGGGTATCATTCACCCCTCCACTTT. Protein sequence: CASSLEVSGYHSPLHF.

This clonotype was counted between two and nine times. This likely stems from a read error, as it lies one base from a far larger clone. J is TRBJ2-7 and V is TRBV11-2; D remains ambiguous. CDR3 length equals 13 residues. V lost 0 bases and J lost 7, with 10 bases in between. The germline gives CDR1 SGHAT, CDR2 FQNNGV. CDR3 in amino acids: CASSLDRLNEQYF. CDR3 in DNA: TGTGCCAGCAGCTTAGATCGTCTCAATGAGCAGTACTTC.

The chain joins TRBV7-9 to TRBJ2-2, with 7 bases matching TRBD2. The junction had 3 bases not matched to a gene; V was cut back by 4 bases and J by 4 bases. This CDR3 is 14 amino acids long. Looked up from germline, CDR1 is SEHNR and CDR2 is FQNEAQ (reference sequence). The CDR3 DNA sequence: TGTGCCAGCAGCTCCGGGACTACCACCGGGGAGCTGTTTTTT. Protein: CASSSGTTTGELFF.

The chain uses TRBV6-1 and TRBJ2-1; no firm D call. The CDR3 length is 15 residues. The germline gives CDR1 MNHNS, CDR2 SASEGT. Trimming removed 6 bases from V and 0 bases from J, with 12 bases in between. The CDR3 nucleotides read TGTGCCAGCAGGACGTATACAAGCTCCTACAATGAGCAGTTCTTC. Its translation: CASRTYTSSYNEQFF.

This clonotype was picked up many times. The chain recombines TRBV3-1 with TRBJ1-6; unclear D gene. Germline V gives CDR1 LGHDT, CDR2 YNNKEL (reference sequence). Trimming took off 0 bases at V and 0 bases at J, with 12 bases between the two ends. The CDR3 extends over 18 amino acids. CDR3 sequence reads: CASSQDKKRLSYNSPLHF. CDR3 DNA sequence: TGTGCCAGCAGCCAAGATAAGAAGAGGCTCTCCTATAATTCACCCCTCCACTTT.

This clonotype was observed many times. The chain carries TRBV29-1 and TRBJ2-7; D possibly corresponds to TRBD2 (5 bases). The CDR3 is 11 residues long. V was cut by 8 bases and J by 1 base, with 9 bases left in between. Germline assignment: CDR1 SQVTM and CDR2 ANQGSEA. The CDR3 coding sequence is TGCAGCTGTTCGGGGTCCTACGAGCAGTACTTC. The encoded protein is CSCSGSYEQYF.

This clonotype has ten or more counts. The rearrangement joins TRBV6-1 to TRBJ2-1; 10 nucleotides agree with TRBD2. Germline assignment: CDR1 MNHNS and CDR2 SASEGT. With V trimmed by 7 bases and J by 4 bases, 7 bases remained unmatched. This CDR3 spans 15 amino acids. The DNA of the CDR3 is TGTGCCAGCAACTCACTAGCGGGACAATACAATGAGCAGTTCTTC. Protein product: CASNSLAGQYNEQFF.

This clonotype showed up many times. The V gene is TRBV27, the J gene TRBJ1-1; the match to TRBD1 covers 9 bases. The CDR3 has 18 residues. The germline CDR1 and CDR2 sequences are MNHEY and SMNVEV (reference sequence). V shed 3 bases, J shed 4 bases, and the junction held 15 bases outside the gene matches. The CDR3 DNA follows: TGTGCCAGCAGTTTCGCCGGGACAGGGTCCCCGAGGGGCACTGAAGCTTTCTTT. As protein: CASSFAGTGSPRGTEAFF.

The chain employs TRBV5-1 and TRBJ2-2, with TRBD1 as a possible D gene (6 bases). The V end lost 4 bases, the J end lost 2 bases, and 18 bases lay between the germline ends. There are 17 residues in the CDR3. Germline CDR1 and CDR2: SGHRS and YFSETQ. The CDR3 DNA reads TGCGCCAGCAGCAACCTTTGGGGGCGGCCTAACACCGGGGAGCTGTTTTTT. Translating it yields CASSNLWGRPNTGELFF.

The chain is built from TRBV19 and TRBJ2-1, with TRBD2 matching 10 bases. Trimming took 6 bases from V and 5 from J; bases not matched to a gene: 4. Germline V gives CDR1 LNHDA, CDR2 SQIVND (reference sequence). The CDR3 consists of 14 residues. The CDR3 is CASRRTSGHNEQFF. CDR3 DNA: TGTGCCAGTAGAAGGACTAGCGGACACAATGAGCAGTTCTTC.